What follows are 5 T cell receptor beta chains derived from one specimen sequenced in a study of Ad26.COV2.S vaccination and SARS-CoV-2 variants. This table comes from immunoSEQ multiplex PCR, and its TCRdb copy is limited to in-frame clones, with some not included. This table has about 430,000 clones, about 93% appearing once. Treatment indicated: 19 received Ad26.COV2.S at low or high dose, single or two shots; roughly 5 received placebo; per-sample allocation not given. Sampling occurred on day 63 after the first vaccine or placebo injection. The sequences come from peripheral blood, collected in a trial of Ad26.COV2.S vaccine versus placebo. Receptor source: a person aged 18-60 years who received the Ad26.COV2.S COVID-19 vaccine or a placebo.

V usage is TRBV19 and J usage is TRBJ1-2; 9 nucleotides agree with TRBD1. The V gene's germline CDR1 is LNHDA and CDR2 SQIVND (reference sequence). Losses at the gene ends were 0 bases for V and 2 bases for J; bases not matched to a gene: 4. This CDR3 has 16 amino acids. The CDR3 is CASSIEGTGYNYGYTF. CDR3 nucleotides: TGTGCCAGTAGTATAGAGGGGACAGGGTACAACTATGGCTACACCTTC. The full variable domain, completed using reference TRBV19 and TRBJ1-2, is DGGITQSPKYLFRKEGQNVTLSCEQNLNHDAMYWYRQDPGQGLRLIYYSQIVNDFQKGDIAEGYSVSREKKESFPLTVTSAQKNPTAFYLCASSIEGTGYNYGYTFGSGTRLTVV.

In DNA form, the CDR3 reads TGTGCCAGCAGCCGAACCCCCGGGACTCAAGAGACCCAGTACTTC. Its translation is CASSRTPGTQETQYF. V and J are TRBV3-1 (or the pseudogene TRBV3-2) and TRBJ2-5; D perhaps matches TRBD2 (6 bases). Germline CDR1 and CDR2: LGHDT and YNNKEL (reference sequence). The V end lost 4 bases, the J end lost 2 bases, and 14 bases lay between the germline ends. The CDR3 consists of 15 residues.

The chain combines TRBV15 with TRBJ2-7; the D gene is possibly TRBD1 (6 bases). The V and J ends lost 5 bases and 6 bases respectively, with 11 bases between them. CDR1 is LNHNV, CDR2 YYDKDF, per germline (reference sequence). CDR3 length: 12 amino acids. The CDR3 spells CATSPTGAEQYF. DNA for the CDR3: TGTGCCACCAGCCCGACAGGTGCCGAGCAGTACTTC.

CDR3 region: CASSVEGSNTGELFF. The CDR3 nucleotides are TGTGCCAGCAGCGTAGAAGGATCGAACACCGGGGAGCTGTTTTTT. The chain combines TRBV9 with TRBJ2-2, with no clear D. Germline V lookup: CDR1 SGDLS, CDR2 YYNGEE. The V gene lost 0 bases and the J gene lost 0 bases, with 6 bases spanning the gap. The CDR3 length is 15 residues.

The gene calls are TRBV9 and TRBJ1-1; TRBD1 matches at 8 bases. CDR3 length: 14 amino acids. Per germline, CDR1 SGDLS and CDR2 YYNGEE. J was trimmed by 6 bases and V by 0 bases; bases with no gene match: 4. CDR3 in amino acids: CASSVVPGGPEAFF. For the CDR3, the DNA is TGTGCCAGCAGCGTAGTGCCAGGGGGCCCTGAAGCTTTCTTT.